The present T cell receptor beta chain was sequenced within a study of beta chain features in type 1 diabetes. Study at large: Cell yields, age and gender were similar between patients and healthy donors.

In its sample, this clone was seen a few times. Expressed TCRB transcripts were sequenced because the entire RNA isolate underwent reverse transcription. Method: immunoSEQ multiplex PCR; TCRdb's copy keeps in-frame clones and lacks some. The repertoire holds under 550,000 clones, with about an eighth as singletons. Germline assignment: CDR1 LGHNA and CDR2 YSLEER. V shed 4 bases, J shed 0 bases, and the junction held 11 bases outside the gene matches. The CDR3 length is 18 residues. The sample taken for sequencing was naive CD4+ T cells from blood. The rearrangement joins TRBV4-3 to TRBJ2-3, with TRBD1 matching 9 bases. The receptor's source is a woman between 18 and 30 years old in good health. The CDR3 DNA reads as TGCGCCAGCAGCCTATCTCACCCCGGGACAGGGAGCACAGATACGCAGTATTTT. This gives the protein CASSLSHPGTGSTDTQYF.